This TCR beta chain was sequenced for a study of T cells in localized non-small cell lung cancer. Study outcomes and limitations: Uninvolved adjacent lung had more T cell clonality than any other tissue, topping tumor. The study sequenced only one region of the tumor. As a result, intratumor heterogeneity could not be excluded and remains possible.

Using immunoSEQ multiplex PCR, the repertoire was profiled, and TCRdb retains in-frame clones only, with some absent. Of nearly 3,500 clones detected, about 20% appear once; the ten largest clones hold roughly 9%. In its sample, this clone is medium-sized. No antigen is known for it. CDR1 and CDR2 (germline): SGHNT, YENEEA. The CDR3 has 14 amino acids. Trimming removed 3 bases at V and 4 bases at J, with 10 bases between. This chain joins TRBV11-3 and TRBJ1-5, with unresolved D. The sequenced sample was lung tumor tissue, obtained before any cancer treatment. The sequence came from a woman aged 35-75 years with stage III squamous cell lung carcinoma. CDR3 sequence: CASSLDGPNQPQHF. CDR3 coding DNA: TGTGCCAGCAGCTTGGACGGACCTAATCAGCCCCAGCATTTT. Based on the CDR3 plus reference TRBV11-3 and TRBJ1-5, the full variable domain is EAGVVQSPRYKIIEKKQPVAFWCNPISGHNTLYWYLQNLGQGPELLIRYENEEAVDDSQLPKDRFSAERLKGVDSTLKIQPAELGDSAVYLCASSLDGPNQPQHFGDGTRLSIL.